There are many counts of the clone carrying this TCR beta chain. TCRdb passed the reads through MiXCR, listing each CDR3 protein once. The top ten hold about 12% of the sample, which has a few thousand distinct CDR3 sequences, 15% to 25% seen once. Trimming took 3 bases from V and 0 from J; bases not matched to a gene: 3. Germline values: CDR1 SGHRS, CDR2 YFSETQ. The CDR3 loop spans 16 amino acids. The record originates from a study of lung T cells in sarcoidosis with Löfgren's syndrome. As for the study in general: CD4+ T cells build up in sarcoidosis bronchoalveolar lavage fluid. Löfgren's syndrome patients were the main repertoire analysis focus.

Sequenced sample: CD4+ T cells from bronchoalveolar lavage. The sequence was collected from a human donor with sarcoidosis (Löfgren's syndrome or another form), or a control subject (not recorded which). This chain joins TRBV5-1 and TRBJ2-1; TRBD2 aligns across 10 bases. CDR3: CASSSGLATSYNEQFF. CDR3 DNA: TGCGCCAGCAGCTCGGGACTAGCGACCTCCTACAATGAGCAGTTCTTC.